The 26 T cell receptor beta chains below were found in one sample sequenced in a study of CD8+ T cells in alopecia areata. Treatment here: oral pan-JAK inhibitor, 5-10 mg twice daily. Isolated RNA was reverse transcribed into cDNA used as the sequencing template. Here immunoSEQ multiplex PCR was the method, and the copy in TCRdb shows in-frame clones only, minus some. Counted here are fewer than 250,000 clones, under 40% occurring once; the ten biggest clones make up roughly 0.5%. The sequencing here drew on CD4+ T cells sorted from blood, taken at approximately week 31, from a patient treated with tofacitinib. These receptors originate from a human donor with alopecia areata.

This chain uses TRBV7-6 with TRBJ1-5; D gene ambiguous. Germline V gene sequence: CDR1 SGHVS, CDR2 FNYEAQ. The CDR3 is 13 residues long. V lost 3 bases and J lost 4, with 7 bases in between. This chain's CDR3 is CASSLTNNQPQHF. The CDR3 DNA is TGTGCCAGCAGCTTGACGAATAATCAGCCCCAGCATTTT.

This clone was observed a single time. The V call is TRBV30, the J call TRBJ2-7; D is unclear. V was pared by 3 bases and J by 1 base, with 7 bases between. The CDR3 spans 12 residues. Germline loops: CDR1 GTSNPN, CDR2 SVGIG (reference sequence). The CDR3 nucleotides are TGTGCCTGGAGAGCCAGTTCCTACGAGCAGTACTTC. It yields the protein CAWRASSYEQYF.

This clone was seen a few times. The rearrangement uses TRBV20-1 and TRBJ1-5, with TRBD1 matching over 7 bases. The CDR3 has 11 residues. Germline V lookup: CDR1 DFQATT, CDR2 SNEGSKA (reference sequence). V lost 6 bases, J lost 9 bases, and 5 bases stayed unmatched. The CDR3 loop reads CSATRGGPQHF. DNA of the CDR3: TGCAGTGCAACCAGGGGGGGGCCCCAGCATTTT.

This chain connects TRBV30 to TRBJ1-1; D may be TRBD1 (6 bases). The CDR3 is made up of 13 amino acids. The V end lost 5 bases, the J end lost 8 bases, and 18 bases lay between the germline ends. Germline values: CDR1 GTSNPN, CDR2 SVGIG (reference sequence). The CDR3 DNA reads as TGTGCCTGGGAACAGGGCCCCAGGAGGGAAGCTTTCTTT. This sequence encodes CAWEQGPRREAFF.

CDR3 amino acids: CASSEGQTDEQYF. CDR3 nucleotides: TGTGCCAGCAGTGAAGGTCAGACGGACGAGCAGTACTTC. The V gene is TRBV6-1, the J gene TRBJ2-7; D call uncertain. In germline, CDR1 is MNHNS, CDR2 SASEGT. Trimming removed 1 base from V and 5 bases from J, with 9 bases in between. This CDR3 has 13 residues.

The chain uses TRBV9 and TRBJ2-5; tentative D call: TRBD2 (7 bases). Germline V gives CDR1 SGDLS, CDR2 YYNGEE. The germline V and J ends were trimmed by 1 base and 5 bases, with 15 bases remaining between them. This CDR3 is built from 15 residues. The CDR3 nucleotides are TGTGCCAGCAGCGTAAGATGGGGGGGCGGTGAGACCCAGTACTTC. Amino acid sequence: CASSVRWGGGETQYF. The full variable domain, its missing parts supplied by reference TRBV9 and TRBJ2-5, is DSGVTQTPKHLITATGQRVTLRCSPRSGDLSVYWYQQSLDQGLQFLIQYYNGEERAKGNILERFSAQQFPDLHSELNLSSLELGDSALYFCASSVRWGGGETQYFGPGTRLLVL.

The V call is TRBV30, the J call TRBJ2-2; a weak D match, TRBD2 (5 bases). Trimming left V 0 bases short and J 2 bases short, with 13 bases between. CDR1 is GTSNPN and CDR2 is SVGIG in the germline V gene (reference sequence). The CDR3 consists of 16 residues. This CDR3 is CAWSVMDWSNTGELFF. The CDR3 DNA reads TGTGCCTGGAGTGTAATGGACTGGAGTAACACCGGGGAGCTGTTTTTT. Complete variable domain (other parts from reference TRBV30 and TRBJ2-2): SQTIHQWPATLVQPVGSPLSLECTVEGTSNPNLYWYRQAAGRGLQLLFYSVGIGQISSEVPQNLSASRPQDRQFILSSKKLLLSDSGFYLCAWSVMDWSNTGELFFGEGSRLTVL.

V is TRBV6-1 and J is TRBJ1-2; D gene ambiguous. Germline V CDR1 and CDR2: MNHNS, SASEGT. The CDR3 contains 13 residues. Deletions cut 1 base from V and 3 bases from J, with 6 bases between. CDR3 in amino acids: CASSEGADYGYTF. The CDR3 DNA sequence: TGTGCCAGCAGTGAAGGAGCGGACTATGGCTACACCTTC.

This clone was seen a few times. The rearrangement uses TRBV29-1 and TRBJ1-3; possible D gene TRBD1, 6 bases. The V and J ends lost 5 bases and 3 bases respectively, with 11 bases between them. The CDR3 covers 13 residues. CDR1 and CDR2 (germline): SQVTM, ANQGSEA. The CDR3, as DNA: TGCAGCGTTACAGGGACTATTGGAAACACCATATATTTT. Translating it yields CSVTGTIGNTIYF.

This sequence joins TRBV11-2 and TRBJ1-2, with D uncertain. The germline CDR1 and CDR2 sequences are SGHAT and FQNNGV. V was trimmed by 0 bases and J by 4 bases, leaving 9 bases between them. The CDR3 runs 14 residues. This chain's CDR3 is CASSLEYQSYGYTF. The CDR3 DNA sequence: TGTGCCAGCAGCTTAGAGTATCAGTCCTATGGCTACACCTTC.

This chain joins TRBV19 and TRBJ1-5, with 7 bases aligning to TRBD1. Germline loops: CDR1 LNHDA, CDR2 SQIVND (reference sequence). J was trimmed by 5 bases and V by 2 bases; bases with no gene match: 6. CDR3 length: 15 residues. The CDR3 region has the DNA TGTGCCAGTAGTATACCGGACAGGCGTTATCAGCCCCAGCATTTT. It codes for CASSIPDRRYQPQHF.

The chain has TRBV29-1 and TRBJ2-3; tentative D call: TRBD1 (6 bases). The CDR3 is 13 amino acids. In germline, CDR1 is SQVTM, CDR2 ANQGSEA. Trimming stripped 3 bases from V and 3 bases from J, with 10 bases between. The CDR3 loop is CSVDSGVTDTQYF. DNA for the CDR3: TGCAGCGTTGATTCAGGGGTTACAGATACGCAGTATTTT.

The chain has TRBV19 and TRBJ1-2; D not resolved. The CDR3 runs 13 residues. Germline values: CDR1 LNHDA, CDR2 SQIVND (reference sequence). V was cut by 6 bases and J by 2 bases, with 10 bases left in between. The CDR3 nucleotides are TGTGCCAGTAGGCGAAAAGGAAACTATGGCTACACCTTC. This gives the protein CASRRKGNYGYTF.

The V gene is TRBV7-3, the J gene TRBJ1-6, with 11 bases identical to TRBD1. With V trimmed by 4 bases and J by 10 bases, 6 bases remained unmatched. This CDR3 contains 15 residues. The germline V gene encodes CDR1 SGHTA and CDR2 FQGTGA. The CDR3 loop reads CASSSLDRGPSPLHF. The CDR3 nucleotides read TGTGCCAGCAGCTCACTGGACAGGGGGCCCTCACCCCTCCACTTT.

Written as DNA, the CDR3 is TGTGCCAGCTCACCTGGGAGACCTGGGGCCAACGTCCTGACTTTC. It yields the protein CASSPGRPGANVLTF. V is TRBV18 and J is TRBJ2-6; D may be TRBD2 (5 bases). Germline V gives CDR1 KGHSH, CDR2 LQKENI. This CDR3 region has 15 residues. Trimming stripped 3 bases from V and 2 bases from J, with 8 bases between.

The gene calls are TRBV7-9 and TRBJ2-7; 13 positions agree with TRBD2. This CDR3 has 15 residues. Germline V gene sequence: CDR1 SEHNR, CDR2 FQNEAQ (reference sequence). V lost 5 bases, J lost 3 bases, and 4 bases stayed unmatched. In nucleotides, the CDR3 is TGTGCCAGCAGCACCCGGACTAGCGGGAGCTACGAGCAGTACTTC. It is translated as CASSTRTSGSYEQYF.

The V gene is TRBV13, the J gene TRBJ2-1; possible D gene TRBD1, 6 bases. Trimming took off 0 bases at V and 0 bases at J, with 12 bases between the two ends. Per germline, CDR1 PRHDT and CDR2 FYEKMQ (reference sequence). This CDR3 region has 17 residues. CDR3 sequence reads: CASSLGGRGSSYNEQFF. CDR3 nucleotide sequence: TGTGCCAGCAGCTTAGGCGGAAGGGGGAGCTCCTACAATGAGCAGTTCTTC.

This clone has a handful of counts. The chain links TRBV5-1 to TRBJ1-1; D is unclear. The CDR3 covers 13 residues. Germline V lookup: CDR1 SGHRS, CDR2 YFSETQ. Trimming removed 3 bases at V and 2 bases at J, with 8 bases between. CDR3 DNA sequence: TGCGCCAGCAGCTACTCGACTAACACTGAAGCTTTCTTT. This translates into CASSYSTNTEAFF.

The chain carries TRBV30 and TRBJ1-1, with unresolved D. CDR3 size: 13 residues. Trimming took off 0 bases at V and 3 bases at J, with 8 bases between the two ends. In germline, CDR1 is GTSNPN, CDR2 SVGIG (reference sequence). In DNA, the CDR3 is TGTGCCTGGAGTGTAAGGGCAGACACTGAAGCTTTCTTT. This sequence encodes CAWSVRADTEAFF.

The V gene is TRBV7-2, the J gene TRBJ2-3; 15 bases line up with TRBD2. The germline V gene has CDR1 SGHTA and CDR2 FQGNSA. The CDR3 length is 16 residues. J was trimmed by 6 bases and V by 5 bases; bases with no gene match: 6. The CDR3 loop is CASSPRTSGRGDTQYF. CDR3 sequence (DNA): TGTGCCAGCAGCCCACGGACTAGCGGGAGGGGGGATACGCAGTATTTT. Combining the CDR3 with reference TRBV7-2 and TRBJ2-3 gives the whole variable domain GAGVSQSPSNKVTEKGKDVELRCDPISGHTALYWYRQSLGQGLEFLIYFQGNSAPDKSGLPSDRFSAERTGGSVSTLTIQRTQQEDSAVYLCASSPRTSGRGDTQYFGPGTRLTVL.

The CDR3 is CASSLLGTDYEQYF. CDR3 DNA: TGTGCCAGCAGCCTACTCGGGACAGACTACGAGCAGTACTTC. The chain employs TRBV2 and TRBJ2-7; 7 bases are shared with TRBD1. Germline V gene sequence: CDR1 SNHLY, CDR2 FYNNEI. This CDR3 spans 14 amino acids. V lost 6 bases to trimming and J lost 3 bases; unmatched junction nucleotides: 8.

The V gene is TRBV28, the J gene TRBJ2-1; the match to TRBD1 covers 7 bases. The ends lost 5 bases at V and 8 bases at J; junction bases unmatched: 6. CDR1 is MDHEN, CDR2 SYDVKM, per germline. The CDR3 consists of 13 residues. In nucleotides, the CDR3 is TGTGCCAGCAGTCCGCGACAGGGCTATGAGCAGTTCTTC. Protein product: CASSPRQGYEQFF.

A few counts support this clone. This specimen includes other DNA sequences encoding the same CDR3. The V gene is TRBV6-6, the J gene TRBJ1-5; no reliable D call. This CDR3 is built from 14 residues. The V gene's germline CDR1 is MNHNY and CDR2 SVGAGI (reference sequence). Between the trimmed V and J ends, which lost 0 bases and 6 bases, there was a span of 9 bases. The DNA of the CDR3 is TGTGCCAGCAGTTACTCGACGTCCGGTCAGCCCCAGCATTTT. It is translated as CASSYSTSGQPQHF.

The CDR3 sequence: CAWIRAGPKTQYF. The CDR3 DNA reads as TGTGCCTGGATTCGGGCGGGCCCAAAGACCCAGTACTTC. This chain links TRBV30 with TRBJ2-5; a possible D gene is TRBD2 (5 bases). Between the trimmed V and J ends, which lost 4 bases and 6 bases, there was a span of 15 bases. The CDR3 totals 13 residues. CDR1 and CDR2 (germline): GTSNPN, SVGIG (reference sequence).

This chain joins TRBV30 and TRBJ1-6; D call uncertain. Germline values: CDR1 GTSNPN, CDR2 SVGIG (reference sequence). The CDR3 is made up of 16 amino acids. Between the trimmed V and J ends, which lost 0 bases and 7 bases, there was a span of 16 bases. The CDR3 loop is CAWSVRAGTLNSPLHF. CDR3 sequence (DNA): TGTGCCTGGAGTGTACGGGCGGGCACTCTAAATTCACCCCTCCACTTT.

The DNA for the CDR3 is TGTGCCAGCAAAGAGACTAGTCATGACATTCAGTACTTC. Amino acid sequence: CASKETSHDIQYF. The chain couples TRBV2 to TRBJ2-4; perhaps TRBD2 as D (6 bases). CDR1 is SNHLY and CDR2 is FYNNEI in the germline V gene. CDR3 length: 13 amino acids. V was cut by 7 bases and J by 8 bases, with 15 bases left in between.